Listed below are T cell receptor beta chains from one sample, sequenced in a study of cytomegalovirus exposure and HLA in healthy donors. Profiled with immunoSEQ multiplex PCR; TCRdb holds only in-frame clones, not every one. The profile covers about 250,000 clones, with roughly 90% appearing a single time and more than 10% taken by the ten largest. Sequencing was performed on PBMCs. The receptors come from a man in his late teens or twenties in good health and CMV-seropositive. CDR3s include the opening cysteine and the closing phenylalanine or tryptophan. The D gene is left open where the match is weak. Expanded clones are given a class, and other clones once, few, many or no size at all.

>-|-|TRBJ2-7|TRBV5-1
CASRRDSLRHEQYF
TGCGCCAGCAGGCGGGACTCCCTTCGCCACGAGCAGTACTTC
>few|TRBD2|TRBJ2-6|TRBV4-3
CASSPQGGQSGANVLTF
TGCGCCAGCAGCCCGCAGGGAGGGCAATCTGGGGCCAACGTCCTGACTTTC
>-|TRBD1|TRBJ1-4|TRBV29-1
CSVGWDSQNEKLFF
TGCAGCGTTGGATGGGACAGTCAAAATGAAAAACTGTTTTTT
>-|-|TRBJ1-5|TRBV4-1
CASSQGSTYSNQPQHF
TGCGCCAGCAGCCAAGGCAGTACCTATAGCAATCAGCCCCAGCATTTT
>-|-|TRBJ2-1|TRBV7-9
CASSLAGLSYNEQFF
TGTGCCAGCAGCTTAGCGGGCCTCTCCTACAATGAGCAGTTCTTC
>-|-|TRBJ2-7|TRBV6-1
CASRRDASSYEQYF
TGTGCCAGCAGGAGGGACGCCAGCTCCTACGAGCAGTACTTC
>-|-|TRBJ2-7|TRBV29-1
CSGTRDHPYEQYF
TGCAGCGGGACCCGGGACCACCCCTACGAGCAGTACTTC
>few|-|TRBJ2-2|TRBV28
CASRPTTGNTGELFF
TGTGCCAGCAGGCCCACGACAGGGAACACCGGGGAGCTGTTTTTT
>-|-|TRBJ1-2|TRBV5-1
CASSLGNREVAYGYTF
TGCGCCAGCAGCTTGGGAAACAGGGAGGTGGCCTATGGCTACACCTTC
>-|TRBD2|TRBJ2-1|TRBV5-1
CASSLFTSGRNNEQFF
TGCGCCAGCAGCTTATTCACTAGCGGGAGAAACAATGAGCAGTTCTTC
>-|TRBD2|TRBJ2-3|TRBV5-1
CASSKGLAGETDTQYF
TGCGCCAGCAGCAAGGGACTAGCGGGAGAAACAGATACGCAGTATTTT
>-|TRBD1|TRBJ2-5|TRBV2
CASTWDRQETQYF
TGTGCCAGCACCTGGGACAGACAAGAGACCCAGTACTTC
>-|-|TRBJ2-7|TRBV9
CASSLTAHEQYF
TGTGCCAGCAGCCTTACAGCGCACGAGCAGTACTTC
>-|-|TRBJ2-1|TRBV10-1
CASSESEGFGPYNEQFF
TGCGCCAGCAGTGAGAGCGAGGGGTTCGGGCCTTACAATGAGCAGTTCTTC
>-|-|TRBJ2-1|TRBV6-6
CATSDLFEQFF
TGTGCCACTTCGGACCTTTTTGAGCAGTTCTTC
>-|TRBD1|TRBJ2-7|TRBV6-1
CASTRQGTSYEQYF
TGTGCCAGCACCAGACAGGGGACCTCCTACGAGCAGTACTTC
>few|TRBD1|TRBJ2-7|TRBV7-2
CASSSWTGSYEQYF
TGTGCCAGCAGCTCCTGGACAGGCTCCTACGAGCAGTACTTC
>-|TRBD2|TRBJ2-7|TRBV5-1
CASKESGRNTYEQYF
TGCGCCAGCAAGGAGAGCGGGAGGAATACCTACGAGCAGTACTTC
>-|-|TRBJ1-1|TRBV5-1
CASSLFGSEAFF
TGCGCCAGCAGCTTATTTGGGTCGGAAGCTTTCTTT
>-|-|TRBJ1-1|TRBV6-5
CASSQGRGRVTEAFF
TGTGCCAGCAGTCAAGGCAGGGGCAGGGTCACTGAAGCTTTCTTT
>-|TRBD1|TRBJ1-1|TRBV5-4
CASSLGQGGTEAFF
TGTGCCAGCAGCTTGGGGCAGGGGGGCACTGAAGCTTTCTTT
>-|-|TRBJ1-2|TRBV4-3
CASSQDTYYGYTF
TGCGCCAGCAGCCAAGACACCTACTATGGCTACACCTTC
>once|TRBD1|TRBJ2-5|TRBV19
CASSDRGSETQYF
TGTGCCAGTAGTGACAGGGGATCGGAGACCCAGTACTTC
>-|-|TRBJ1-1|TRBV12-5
CASGPSRDGEIPMNTEAFF
TGTGCTAGTGGTCCGTCCCGGGATGGTGAGATCCCGATGAACACTGAAGCTTTCTTT
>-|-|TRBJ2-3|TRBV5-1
CASRVSGGTDTQYF
TGCGCCAGCAGAGTTTCCGGGGGCACAGATACGCAGTATTTT
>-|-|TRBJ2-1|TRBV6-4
CASSENGNHNEQFF
TGTGCCAGCAGTGAAAACGGCAATCACAATGAGCAGTTCTTC
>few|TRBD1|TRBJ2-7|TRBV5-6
CASSLPGQTYEQYF
TGTGCCAGCAGCTTACCGGGACAGACCTACGAGCAGTACTTC
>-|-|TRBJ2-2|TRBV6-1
CASRYLTGDTGELFF
TGTGCCAGCAGATACCTGACGGGAGACACCGGGGAGCTGTTTTTT